A single T cell receptor beta chain is shown here with its context. Its antigen is currently unknown. Sequencing was performed with immunoSEQ multiplex PCR; in TCRdb, only in-frame clones are kept and a portion is missing. The sample carries more than 100,000 clones, about nine tenths recorded once. The sample comes from a study of OX40 agonist ivuxolimab in advanced cancers. On the study more broadly: Ivuxolimab doses were 0.01, 0.1, 0.3, 1.5, 3 or 10 mg/kg every 2 weeks. Study results and limitations: In a subset of nonresponders, normalized T-cell clonal expansion was also low. The study found that CD8+ T cells averaged more expanded clones than CD4+.

Unmatched junction bases numbered 5, after V lost 2 bases and J lost 5 bases. This CDR3 spans 15 amino acids. Germline CDR1 is SGHNT and CDR2 is YYREEE (reference sequence). This clonotype was sampled from an adult with an advanced solid tumor such as melanoma, head and neck, liver or kidney cancer. This chain links TRBV5-4 with TRBJ2-5, with 11 bases matching TRBD2. The material sequenced was CD4+ or CD8+ T cells sorted from blood, taken in a trial of the OX40 agonist ivuxolimab. The CDR3 DNA is TGTGCCAGCAGCTTTTTAGCGGGAGGGGAGGAGACCCAGTACTTC. It encodes CASSFLAGGEETQYF.